This TCR beta chain was captured by sequencing in a study of T cell responses to AZD1222 COVID-19 vaccine (dated by TCRdb to the early 2020s). Study-wide context: TCR sequencing was performed for 230 to 250 trial participants, of whom 200 to 210 were given two doses of AZD1222 and some 25 were given two doses of MenACWY control vaccine. Trial participants were enrolled into age subgroups of 18-55, 56-69 and 70-plus years, which contained approximately 150, 30 and 60 TCR-sequenced participants, respectively.

The CDR3 runs 13 residues from the cysteine to the phenylalanine. The entry retains the CDR3 DNA only, 39 bases that are in frame from base 1. Trimming takes 7 bases from V and 7 bases from J, and the germline ends sit 16 bases apart. Reading the germline V gene gives CDR1 MDHEN and CDR2 SYDVKM. The time point label here, explained by the study, means: about 28 days (+/-7) after the second vaccine dose. Because spike-specific TCR depth and breadth did not differ between the two schedules, AZD1222 recipients who got a second dose at roughly 4 weeks were pooled with those who got a second dose at roughly 12 weeks. Vaccinee samples came from UK trials COV001 and COV002, including a single-blind randomized controlled phase 2/3 trial of AZD1222 (ChAdOx1 nCoV-19) in healthy adults. For TCRbeta chain sequencing, PBMC samples were collected from trial participants at day 0 and at day 28 after the second dose.

Study-wide conclusions, independent of this receptor: Most participants were white British and females outnumbered males, and the authors suggested that clonal diversity may have been underestimated. No day 14 peak-response samples were available, so repertoires were characterized only after the peak T cell response. Conclusions about previously exposed vaccinees were limited because only six AZD1222 recipients were SARS-CoV-2 seropositive at baseline. In the small 56-69-year group, the increase in depth fell short of significance, most likely because of low power. A significant rise in spike-specific TCR breadth and depth was observed after two AZD1222 doses relative to day 0 and relative to MenACWY recipients. Reportedly, close to half of the unique spike-specific TCRs recognized epitopes lying outside the regions that are mutated in the B.1.351 and B.1.1.7 variants. The vaccine-associated CD4 TCRs covered the entire spike protein, and the dominant responses fell in regions 160-218 and 743-854.

A remark on this clone: Its antigen has not been determined. No much larger clone is present one base from it, and per-base qualities are unavailable.

The CDR3 regions of human TCRbeta chains were subjected to immunosequencing. The study's own analysis went as follows. TCRs in the repertoires were matched against a reference library of SARS-CoV-2-specific TCRs that had been generated with the MIRA antigen-specificity platform. Breadth was defined as the fraction of unique TCRs that were SARS-CoV-2-associated, and depth was defined as the fraction of total T cells that were SARS-CoV-2-associated. Using the MIRA data, each spike-specific TCR was assigned both to the spike region to which the TCR was reactive and to a CD4 or CD8 class. Log10-transformed breadth and depth values were compared by one-way ANOVA with Sidak's multiple comparisons tests. This immuneACCESS table, as held by TCRdb, lists in-frame sequences with V and J called but not all clones. Of the missing ones, under half trace to an unresolved V gene in checked studies; the others have no known cause. For V, J and clone size, that table is used; D and trimming come from the DNA. The sample records under 50,000 clones, around 91% of which are singletons. Clones ranked in the top ten supply about 5% of the sample.

The sequence derives from an adult who received the AZD1222 COVID-19 vaccine. The chain is made from TRBV28 and TRBJ1-2; a tentative D match to TRBD1 spans 6 bases. Sequencing was performed on peripheral blood, taken 28 days after the second AZD1222 dose. The nucleotide sequence reads TGTGCCAGCACATCCCGACAGGCGGGTGGCTACACCTTC. Its protein reads: CASTSRQAGGYTF.